The clone carrying this T cell receptor (beta chain) was observed at least ten times. These data belong to a study of spatial heterogeneity in lung cancer. This CDR3 comprises 15 residues. V lost 0 bases, J lost 3 bases, and 9 bases lay in between. Looked up from germline, CDR1 is LGHNA and CDR2 is YNFKEQ. The time point is: sample taken at primary tumor resection. TCRdb called the 5' RACE reads again in MiXCR, with one record for every CDR3 protein. In the table there are 40,000 or so distinct CDR3 sequences, 6% to 8% of which are singletons. This specimen consisted of PBMCs, obtained at surgery. This chain connects TRBV4-2 to TRBJ2-1, with D uncertain. The origin of this receptor is a male donor with early-stage non-small cell lung cancer. The CDR3 bases are TGTGCCAGCAGCCAAGATTCACTAATCTACAATGAGCAGTTCTTC. It is translated as CASSQDSLIYNEQFF.